This T cell receptor (beta chain) was captured by sequencing in a study of blood T cell repertoires in COVID-19. Original methodology: Amplified reference gene primers provided the basis for estimating nucleated cell counts. Sequencing was performed with immunoSEQ multiplex PCR; in TCRdb, only in-frame clones are kept and a portion is missing. V and J calls plus clone size are reproduced from that table; the DNA served to infer D and trimming. Counted here are some 41,000 clones, less than 90% occurring once; the ten biggest clones make up roughly 9.2%. This clonotype originated in a human donor in a cohort sampled during active COVID-19. Specimen: peripheral blood.

CDR3 region: CASSPTGLYNEQFF. CDR3 bases: TGTGCCAGCTCACCAACAGGGCTATACAATGAGCAGTTCTTC. The chain links TRBV18 to TRBJ2-1; TRBD1 is a possible D gene (6 bases). CDR3 size: 14 residues. Germline values: CDR1 KGHSH, CDR2 LQKENI. The V end lost 2 bases, the J end lost 4 bases, and 9 bases lay between the germline ends. Combining the CDR3 with reference TRBV18 and TRBJ2-1 gives the whole variable domain NAGVMQNPRHLVRRRGQEARLRCSPMKGHSHVYWYRQLPEEGLKFMVYLQKENIIDESGMPKERFSAEFPKEGPSILRIQQVVRGDSAAYFCASSPTGLYNEQFFGPGTRLTVL.